This entry describes one T cell receptor (beta chain). Its cognate antigen is unknown. The CDR3 is made up of 14 amino acids. Germline CDR1 reads SNHLY; CDR2 reads FYNNEI. V was cut by 7 bases and J by 6 bases, with 19 bases left in between. The data belong to a study of vaccination and CD4 T cells after COVID-19. The Oncomine TCR Beta short-read assay generated sequence data from the DNA of cultured CD4+ T cells. TCRdb independently ran MiXCR on the PCR reads; one entry per CDR3 protein. This table holds 15,000 to 20,000 distinct CDR3 sequences, approximately 70% found once. Treatment noted: approximately 10-day PBMC culture with coronavirus spike peptide pools or control peptides (ViraFEST assay). The cultures had half their medium swapped for fresh IL-2 medium on days 3 and 7.

The material sequenced was CD4+ T cells from blood, cultured in vitro. The chain employs TRBV2 and TRBJ2-7; D possibly corresponds to TRBD1 (6 bases). The receptor's source is a human donor who had recovered from COVID-19. The CDR3 bases are TGTGCCAGCATGGTCCGGGACACTCTCCCCGAGCAGTACTTC. Its translation: CASMVRDTLPEQYF.